Presented here are 3 T cell receptor beta chains from one specimen sequenced in a study of control samples from healthy donors and cancer patients. The table came from immunoSEQ multiplex PCR; TCRdb's copy has only in-frame clones and leaves some out. The sample has some 130,000 clones, 92% seen once. The sequenced sample was blood. All receptors come from a young man in good health.

This sequence joins TRBV18 and TRBJ1-1, with D uncertain. Trimming cost V 11 bases and J 0 bases, with 13 bases left between them. Germline CDR1 and CDR2: KGHSH and LQKENI. The CDR3 is 13 residues long. CDR3 sequence: CAAGEGMNTEAFF. CDR3 sequence (DNA): TGTGCCGCCGGGGAGGGAATGAACACTGAAGCTTTCTTT.

The chain recombines TRBV7-9 with TRBJ1-2; no clear D. The length of the CDR3 is 13 residues. V was pared by 1 base and J by 8 bases, with 11 bases between. From germline, CDR1 is SEHNR and CDR2 FQNEAQ (reference sequence). CDR3 protein: CASSLEADGGYTF. Written as DNA, the CDR3 is TGTGCCAGCAGCTTAGAGGCTGATGGGGGCTACACCTTC.

This chain links TRBV9 with TRBJ1-6, with D maybe TRBD1 (5 bases). V lost 3 bases and J 8 bases, leaving 21 bases between the germline ends. CDR1 is SGDLS and CDR2 is YYNGEE in the germline V gene. This CDR3 is 17 amino acids long. The CDR3 DNA reads as TGTGCCAGCAGCGCGTCCTCCAGGGTGGGAATACATTCACCCCTCCACTTT. Translating it yields CASSASSRVGIHSPLHF.